This TCR beta chain was identified during a study of blood T cell repertoires in COVID-19. Clones were sequenced by immunoSEQ multiplex PCR, and TCRdb holds only the in-frame ones, with some missing. This table has approximately 110,000 clones, over 80% appearing once. This receptor was taken from an older woman with acute or convalescent COVID-19. The sequenced material came from peripheral blood.

In nucleotides, the CDR3 is TGCGCCGCCGGCCGGACAGGGGGCAAAGAGGCTAATGAAAAACTGTTTTTT. The encoded protein is CAAGRTGGKEANEKLFF. The chain links TRBV5-1 to TRBJ1-4; 11 bases map to TRBD1. Trimming took 10 bases from V and 3 from J; bases not matched to a gene: 14. This CDR3 has 17 residues. In germline, CDR1 is SGHRS, CDR2 YFSETQ.